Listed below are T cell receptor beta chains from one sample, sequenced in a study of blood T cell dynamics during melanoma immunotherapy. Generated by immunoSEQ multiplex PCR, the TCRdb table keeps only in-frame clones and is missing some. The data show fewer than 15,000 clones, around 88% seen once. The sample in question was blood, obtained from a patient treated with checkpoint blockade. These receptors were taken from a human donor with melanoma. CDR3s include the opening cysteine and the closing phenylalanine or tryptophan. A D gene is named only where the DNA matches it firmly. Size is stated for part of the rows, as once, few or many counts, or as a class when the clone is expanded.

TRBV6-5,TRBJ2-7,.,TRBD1,TGTGCCAGCATCCCCGCCGGGACAGGGAGAGGCGAGCAGTACTTC,CASIPAGTGRGEQYF
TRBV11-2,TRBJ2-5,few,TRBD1,TGTGCCAGCAGCCCTCTTGGACAGGGACGAGAGACCCAGTACTTC,CASSPLGQGRETQYF
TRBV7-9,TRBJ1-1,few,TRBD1,TGTGCCAGCAGCTTGGGACAGGGGAGCACTGAAGCTTTCTTT,CASSLGQGSTEAFF
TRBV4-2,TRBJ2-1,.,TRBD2,TGTGCCAGCAGCCCGTCCCTCGGACTAGCGGGGAATGAGCAGTTCTTC,CASSPSLGLAGNEQFF
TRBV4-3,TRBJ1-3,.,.,TGCGCCAGCAGCCGAGAAGCTGGAAACACCATATATTTT,CASSREAGNTIYF
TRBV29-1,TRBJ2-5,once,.,TGCAGCGTTATGGGGGTACCGGGGGAGACCCAGTACTTC,CSVMGVPGETQYF
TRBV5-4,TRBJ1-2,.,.,TGTGCCAGCAGCGGGACGGGGGGGCCCACTCGCTACACCTTC,CASSGTGGPTRYTF
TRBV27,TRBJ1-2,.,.,TGTGCCAGCAGTCGGTCCGGGGGGAATAACTATGGCTACACCTTC,CASSRSGGNNYGYTF
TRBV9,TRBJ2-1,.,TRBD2,TGTGCCAGCAGCGTAGGGCTAGCGGGTGGTCGCGACAATGAGCAGTTCTTC,CASSVGLAGGRDNEQFF
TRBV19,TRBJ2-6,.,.,TGTGCCAGTAGTATAGAAGTCGGCTTTGGGGCCAACGTCCTGACTTTC,CASSIEVGFGANVLTF
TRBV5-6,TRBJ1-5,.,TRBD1,TGTGCCAGCAGCGCTGACAGGGATCAGCCCCAGCATTTT,CASSADRDQPQHF
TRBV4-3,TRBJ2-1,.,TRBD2,TGCGCCAGCAGCCAAGCTTTCGTGGGACTAGCGGGAGTTGGGAATGAGCAGTTCTTC,CASSQAFVGLAGVGNEQFF
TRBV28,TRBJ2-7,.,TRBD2,TGTGCCAGCAGTTTCCCGGGAGGTTACGAGCAGTACTTC,CASSFPGGYEQYF
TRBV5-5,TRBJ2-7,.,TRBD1,TGTGCCAGCAGCCAACAGGGGGCCTACGAGCAGTACTTC,CASSQQGAYEQYF
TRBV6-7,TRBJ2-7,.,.,TGTGCCAGCAGTCCCCCGTCCCTGTACGAGCAGTACTTC,CASSPPSLYEQYF
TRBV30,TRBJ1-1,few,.,TGTGCCTGGACCATGGGAGGGTCTGAAGCTTTCTTT,CAWTMGGSEAFF
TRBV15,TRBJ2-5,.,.,TGTGCCACCAGCAGAGATGGCAGGAAGGGAGAGACCCAGTACTTC,CATSRDGRKGETQYF
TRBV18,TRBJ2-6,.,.,TGTGCCAGCTCACCAACGGGGCCAAACTCTGGGGCCAACGTCCTGACTTTC,CASSPTGPNSGANVLTF
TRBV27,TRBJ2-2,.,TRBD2,TGTGCTTCAAGCATGGGTAGCGGGAGGTCGGGCAGGACCGGGGAGCTGTTTTTT,CASSMGSGRSGRTGELFF
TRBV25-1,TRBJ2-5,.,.,TGTGCCAGCTCCGGTTACGAGACCCAGTACTTC,CASSGYETQYF
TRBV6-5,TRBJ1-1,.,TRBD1,TGTGCCAGCAGCCAGGGACAGCTGAACACTGAAGCTTTCTTT,CASSQGQLNTEAFF
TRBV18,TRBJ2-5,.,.,TGTGCCAGCTCACCACCGGGGGGAGTTTGGCAAGAGACCCAGTACTTC,CASSPPGGVWQETQYF
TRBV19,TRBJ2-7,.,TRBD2,TGTGCCAGTAGTCTCGCGGGAGGCATCGAGCAGTACTTC,CASSLAGGIEQYF
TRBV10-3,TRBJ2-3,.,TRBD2,TGTGCCATCAGTGAGCTCGGGACTAGCTCCCCCACAGATACGCAGTATTTT,CAISELGTSSPTDTQYF
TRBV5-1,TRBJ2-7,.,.,TGCGCCAGCAGCCCAGGGGCCTACTCCTACGAGCAGTACTTC,CASSPGAYSYEQYF
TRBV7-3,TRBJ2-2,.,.,TGTGCCAGCAGCTTTGGCCTAGATGTAGGCACCGGGGAGCTGTTTTTT,CASSFGLDVGTGELFF
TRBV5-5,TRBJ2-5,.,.,TGTGCCAGCAGCTTGTTTTCCGAGACCCAGTACTTC,CASSLFSETQYF
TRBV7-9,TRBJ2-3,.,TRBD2,TGTGCCAGCAGCGGGTGGACTAGCGGGAGAGGGGGGTCTACAGATACGCAGTATTTT,CASSGWTSGRGGSTDTQYF
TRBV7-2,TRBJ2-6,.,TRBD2,TGTGCCAGCAGCTTCGTAGCGGGAGGATTTGGGGCCAACGTCCTGACTTTC,CASSFVAGGFGANVLTF
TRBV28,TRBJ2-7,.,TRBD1,TGTGCCAGCAGTTATTGGACAGGGGGCAACGAGCAGTACTTC,CASSYWTGGNEQYF
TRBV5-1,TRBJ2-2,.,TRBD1,TGCGCCAGCAGGCAGGGACAGGCGAACACCGGGGAGCTGTTTTTT,CASRQGQANTGELFF